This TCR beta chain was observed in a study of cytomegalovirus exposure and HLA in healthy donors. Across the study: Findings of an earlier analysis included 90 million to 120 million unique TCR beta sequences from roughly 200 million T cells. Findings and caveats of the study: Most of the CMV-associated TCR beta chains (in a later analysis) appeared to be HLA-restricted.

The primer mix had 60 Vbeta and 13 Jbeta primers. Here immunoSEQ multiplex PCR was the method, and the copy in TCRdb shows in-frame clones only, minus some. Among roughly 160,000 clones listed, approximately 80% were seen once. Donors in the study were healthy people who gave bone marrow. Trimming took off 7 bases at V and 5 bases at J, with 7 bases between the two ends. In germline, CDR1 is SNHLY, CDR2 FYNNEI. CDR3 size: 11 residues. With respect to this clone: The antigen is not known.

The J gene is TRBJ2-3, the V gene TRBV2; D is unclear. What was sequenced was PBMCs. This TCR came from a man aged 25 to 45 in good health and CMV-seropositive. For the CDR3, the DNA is TGTGCCAGCAACAAGATAGATACGCAGTATTTT. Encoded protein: CASNKIDTQYF. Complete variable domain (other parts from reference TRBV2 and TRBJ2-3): EPEVTQTPSHQVTQMGQEVILRCVPISNHLYFYWYRQILGQKVEFLVSFYNNEISEKSEIFDDQFSVERPDGSNFTLKIRSTKLEDSAMYFCASNKIDTQYFGPGTRLTVL.